Below, one T cell receptor beta chain is given with its context. The data were taken from a study of T cell clones after liver transplantation. Turning to the study itself: Tolerant meant at least one year fully off immunosuppression without liver enzymes above twice normal.

The repertoire was sequenced with immunoSEQ multiplex PCR; TCRdb's copy has only in-frame clones and lacks some. This sample yields about 120,000 clones, of which 90% are seen a single time; approximately 0.88% belongs to the top ten. Trimming removed 5 bases at V and 0 bases at J, with 16 bases between. The germline CDR1 and CDR2 sequences are SGHTA and FQGTGA. CDR3 length: 17 residues. The input for sequencing was CD4+ T cells from blood, taken 12 months after liver transplant. The clonotype comes from a human patient who received a liver transplant. Some of these T cells may belong to the graft donor. The rearrangement joins TRBV7-3 to TRBJ2-2; a possible D gene is TRBD1 (6 bases). The CDR3 sequence is CASSPNREIANTGELFF. CDR3 coding DNA: TGTGCCAGCAGCCCTAACAGGGAGATAGCGAACACCGGGGAGCTGTTTTTT.